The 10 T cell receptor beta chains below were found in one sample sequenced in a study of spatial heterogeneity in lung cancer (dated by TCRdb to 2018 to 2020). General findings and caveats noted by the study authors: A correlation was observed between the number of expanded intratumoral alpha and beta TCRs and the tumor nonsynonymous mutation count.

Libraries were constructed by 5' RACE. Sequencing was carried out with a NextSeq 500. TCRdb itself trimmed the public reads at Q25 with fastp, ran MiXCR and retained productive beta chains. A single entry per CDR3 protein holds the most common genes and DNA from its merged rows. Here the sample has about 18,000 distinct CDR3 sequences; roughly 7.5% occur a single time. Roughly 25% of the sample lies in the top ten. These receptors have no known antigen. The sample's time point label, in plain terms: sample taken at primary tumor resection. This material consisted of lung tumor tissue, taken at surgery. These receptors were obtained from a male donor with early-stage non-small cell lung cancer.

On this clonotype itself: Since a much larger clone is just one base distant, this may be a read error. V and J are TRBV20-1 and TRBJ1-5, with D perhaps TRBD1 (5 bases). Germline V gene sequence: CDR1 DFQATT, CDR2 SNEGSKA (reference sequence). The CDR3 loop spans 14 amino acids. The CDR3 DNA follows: TGCAGTGCTAGAGAAGCAGGGAACAATCAGCCCCAGAATTTT. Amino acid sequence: CSAREAGNNQPQNF.

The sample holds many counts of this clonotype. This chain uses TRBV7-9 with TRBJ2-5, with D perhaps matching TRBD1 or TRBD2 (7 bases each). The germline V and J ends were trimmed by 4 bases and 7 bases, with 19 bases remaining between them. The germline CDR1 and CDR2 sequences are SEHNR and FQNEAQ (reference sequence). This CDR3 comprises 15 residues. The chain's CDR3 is CASSSRGGGSATQYF. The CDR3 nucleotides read TGTGCCAGCAGCTCAAGGGGAGGGGGCTCAGCGACCCAGTACTTC.

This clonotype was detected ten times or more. This CDR3 reads CASNGQSSPIWSRRYTF. As DNA, the CDR3 is TGTGCCAGCAACGGACAGAGTTCTCCTATTTGGTCTAGACGCTACACCTTC. This chain links TRBV28 with TRBJ1-2, with a weak D call TRBD1 (6 bases). The germline V gene encodes CDR1 MDHEN and CDR2 SYDVKM. V was cut by 7 bases and J by 9 bases, with 30 bases left in between. This CDR3 is 17 amino acids long.

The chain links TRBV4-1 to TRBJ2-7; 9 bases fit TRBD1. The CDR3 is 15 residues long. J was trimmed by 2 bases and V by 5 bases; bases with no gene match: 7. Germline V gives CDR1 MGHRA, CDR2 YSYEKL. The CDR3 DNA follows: TGCGCCAGCAGCTGGCCGGGACAGGGTCCCTACGAGCAGTACTTC. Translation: CASSWPGQGPYEQYF.

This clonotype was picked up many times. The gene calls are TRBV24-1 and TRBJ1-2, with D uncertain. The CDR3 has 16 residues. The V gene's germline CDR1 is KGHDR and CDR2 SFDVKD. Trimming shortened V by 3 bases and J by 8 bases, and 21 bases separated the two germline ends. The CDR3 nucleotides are TGTGCCACCAGTGATCCCTCCCCCGGGAGGATCGGGGGCTACACCTTC. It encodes CATSDPSPGRIGGYTF.

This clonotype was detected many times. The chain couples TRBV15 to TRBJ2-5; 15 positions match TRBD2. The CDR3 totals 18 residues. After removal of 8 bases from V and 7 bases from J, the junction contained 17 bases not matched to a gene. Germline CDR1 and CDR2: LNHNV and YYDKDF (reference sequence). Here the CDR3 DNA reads TGTGCCACCTCGATGTGGCGGGGGACTAGCGGGGGGCACGGGACCCAGTACTTC. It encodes CATSMWRGTSGGHGTQYF.

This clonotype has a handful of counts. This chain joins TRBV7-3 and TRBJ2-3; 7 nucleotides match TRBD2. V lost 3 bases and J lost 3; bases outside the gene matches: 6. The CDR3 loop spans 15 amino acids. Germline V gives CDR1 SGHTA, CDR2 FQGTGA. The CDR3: CASSFGGGGTDTQYF. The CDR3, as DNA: TGTGCCAGCAGCTTTGGCGGGGGTGGTACAGATACGCAGTATTTT. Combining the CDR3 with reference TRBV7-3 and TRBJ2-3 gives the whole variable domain GAGVSQTPSNKVTEKGKYVELRCDPISGHTALYWYRQSLGQGPEFLIYFQGTGAADDSGLPNDRFFAVRPEGSVSTLKIQRTERGDSAVYLCASSFGGGGTDTQYFGPGTRLTVL.

The CDR3 sequence: CAISESTGEGTEAFF. The CDR3 nucleotides read TGTGCCATCAGTGAGTCCACAGGGGAGGGCACTGAAGCTTTCTTT. The V gene is TRBV10-3, the J gene TRBJ1-1; TRBD1 agrees at 7 bases. V trimming: 0 bases; J trimming: 4 bases; junction bases outside the gene matches: 5. The CDR3 is made up of 15 amino acids. The germline gives CDR1 ENHRY, CDR2 SYGVKD.

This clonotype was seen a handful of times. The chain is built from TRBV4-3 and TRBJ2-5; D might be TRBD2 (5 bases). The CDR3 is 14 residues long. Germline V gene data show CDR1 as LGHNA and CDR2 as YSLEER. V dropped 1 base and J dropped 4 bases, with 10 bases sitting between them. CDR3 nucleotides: TGCGCCAGCAGCCAAGTTTCTGAGGGAGAGACCCAGTACTTC. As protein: CASSQVSEGETQYF.

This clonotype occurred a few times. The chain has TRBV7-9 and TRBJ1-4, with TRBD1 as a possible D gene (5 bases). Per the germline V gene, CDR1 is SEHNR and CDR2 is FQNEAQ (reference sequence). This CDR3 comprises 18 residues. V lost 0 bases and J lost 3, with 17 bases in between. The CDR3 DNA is TGTGCCAGCAGCTTAGCGGGACCTATGCAGACGGCTAATGAAAAACTGTTTTTT. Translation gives CASSLAGPMQTANEKLFF.